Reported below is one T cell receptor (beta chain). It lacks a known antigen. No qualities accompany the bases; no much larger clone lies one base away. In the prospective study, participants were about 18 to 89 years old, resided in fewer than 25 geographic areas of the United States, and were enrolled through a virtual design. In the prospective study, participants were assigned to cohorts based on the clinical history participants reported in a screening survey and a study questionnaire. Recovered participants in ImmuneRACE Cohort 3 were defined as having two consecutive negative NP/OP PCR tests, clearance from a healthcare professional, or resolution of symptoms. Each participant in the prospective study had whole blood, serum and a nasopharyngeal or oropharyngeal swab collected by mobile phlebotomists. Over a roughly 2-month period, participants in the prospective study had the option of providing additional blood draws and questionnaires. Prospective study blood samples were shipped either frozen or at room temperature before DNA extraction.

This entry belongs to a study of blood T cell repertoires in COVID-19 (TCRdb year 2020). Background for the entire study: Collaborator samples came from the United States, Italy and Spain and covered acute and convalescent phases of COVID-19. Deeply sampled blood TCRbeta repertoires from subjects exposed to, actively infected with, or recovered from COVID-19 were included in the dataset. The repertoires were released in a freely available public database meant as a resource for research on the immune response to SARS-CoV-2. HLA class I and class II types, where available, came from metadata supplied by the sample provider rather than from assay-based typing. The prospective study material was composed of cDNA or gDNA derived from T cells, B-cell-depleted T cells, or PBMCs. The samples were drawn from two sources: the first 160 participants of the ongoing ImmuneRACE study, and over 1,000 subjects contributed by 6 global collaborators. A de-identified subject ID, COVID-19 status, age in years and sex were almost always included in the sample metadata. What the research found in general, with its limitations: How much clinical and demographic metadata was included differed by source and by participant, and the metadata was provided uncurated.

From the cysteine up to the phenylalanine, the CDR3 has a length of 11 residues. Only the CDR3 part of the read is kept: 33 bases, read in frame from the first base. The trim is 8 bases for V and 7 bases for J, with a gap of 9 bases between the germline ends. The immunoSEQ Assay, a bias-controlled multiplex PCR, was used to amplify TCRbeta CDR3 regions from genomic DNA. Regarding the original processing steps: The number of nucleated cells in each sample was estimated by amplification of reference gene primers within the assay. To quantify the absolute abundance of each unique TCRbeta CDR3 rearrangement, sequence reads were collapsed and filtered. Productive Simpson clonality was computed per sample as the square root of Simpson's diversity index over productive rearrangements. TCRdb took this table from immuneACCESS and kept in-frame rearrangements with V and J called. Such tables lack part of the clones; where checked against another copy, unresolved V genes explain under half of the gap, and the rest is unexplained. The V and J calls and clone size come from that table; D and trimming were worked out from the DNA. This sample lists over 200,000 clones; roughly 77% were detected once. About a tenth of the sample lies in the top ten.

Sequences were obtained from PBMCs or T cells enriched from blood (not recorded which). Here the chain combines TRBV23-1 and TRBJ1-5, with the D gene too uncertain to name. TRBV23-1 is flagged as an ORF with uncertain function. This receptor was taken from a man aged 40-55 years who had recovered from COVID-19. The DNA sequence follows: TGCGCCAGCCTCTTACGGCAGCCCCAGCATTTT. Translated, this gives CASLLRQPQHF.